This note documents a single T cell receptor (beta chain) sequence. The target of this receptor is not known. The record has no base qualities; no much larger clone is one base away. This entry is derived from a study of T cell responses to AZD1222 COVID-19 vaccine (dated by TCRdb to 2020 to 2023). At the level of the whole study: AZD1222 recipients with second doses at about 4 weeks or about 12 weeks were pooled, because spike-specific TCR depth and breadth did not differ between schedules. Trial participants were enrolled by age into 18-55, 56-69 and 70-plus year subgroups, with approximately 160, 26 and 62 TCR-sequenced participants respectively. TCR sequencing was performed for 230 to 250 trial participants, of whom approximately 200 were given two doses of AZD1222 and around 25 were given two doses of MenACWY control vaccine. Broader findings and caveats from the paper: Participants were mostly white British, with more females than males. The authors suggested clonal diversity may have been underestimated. The vaccine-associated CD4 TCRs covered the entire spike protein, and the dominant responses fell in regions 160-218 and 743-854. Epitopes outside the regions mutated in the B.1.351 and B.1.1.7 variants were reportedly recognized by nearly half of the unique spike-specific TCRs. Because no day 14 peak-response samples were available, the repertoires could be characterized only after the peak T cell response. A significant rise in spike-specific TCR breadth and depth was observed after two AZD1222 doses relative to day 0 and relative to MenACWY recipients. Conclusions about previously exposed vaccinees are limited, since just a handful of AZD1222 recipients were seropositive for SARS-CoV-2 at baseline. The 56-69-year group was small, and its depth increase did not reach significance, likely because of low power.

Sample time point, as interpreted from the label and publication: baseline before first vaccination. The vaccinee samples were drawn from two UK trials, COV001 and COV002, one of which was a single-blind randomized controlled phase 2/3 trial testing AZD1222 (ChAdOx1 nCoV-19) in healthy adults. Trial participant PBMC samples were collected at day 0 and day 28 after the second dose for TCRbeta chain sequencing. The CDR3 regions of human TCRbeta chains were subjected to immunosequencing. The study's own analysis went as follows. TCRs in the repertoires were compared against a reference library of SARS-CoV-2-specific TCRs that had been generated with the MIRA antigen-specificity platform. Breadth meant the fraction of unique TCRs that were SARS-CoV-2-associated, whereas depth meant the fraction of total T cells that were SARS-CoV-2-associated. Using the MIRA data, every spike-specific TCR was mapped to the spike region that the TCR reacted to and assigned to either a CD4 or a CD8 class. Log10-transformed breadth and depth values were compared by one-way ANOVA with Sidak's multiple comparisons tests. The source is immuneACCESS, and TCRdb retained only in-frame sequences with V and J called. Part of the clones is not carried over; for the studies checked, unresolved V genes explain less than half of this, and the remainder is unexplained. V and J calls and clone size are as listed in that table; D and trimming were resolved from the DNA. This sample is represented by roughly 81,000 clones; over 70% of them were singletons. The top ten clonotypes cover under 20% of the sample.

The sequence derives from an adult in good health. This material consisted of peripheral blood, taken on day 0 of AZD1222 vaccination.

For the CDR3, the sequence is CASSFIQGYGYTF. The bases are TGTGCCAGCAGTTTTATTCAAGGCTATGGCTACACCTTC. This sequence uses TRBV12-3 or TRBV12-4 and TRBJ1-2; the D gene is not confidently resolved. The CDR3 goes from the cysteine to the phenylalanine over 13 residues. This entry keeps only the CDR3 DNA: 39 bases, framed from base 1. V and J lose 3 bases and 4 bases, and a span of 9 bases separates them.